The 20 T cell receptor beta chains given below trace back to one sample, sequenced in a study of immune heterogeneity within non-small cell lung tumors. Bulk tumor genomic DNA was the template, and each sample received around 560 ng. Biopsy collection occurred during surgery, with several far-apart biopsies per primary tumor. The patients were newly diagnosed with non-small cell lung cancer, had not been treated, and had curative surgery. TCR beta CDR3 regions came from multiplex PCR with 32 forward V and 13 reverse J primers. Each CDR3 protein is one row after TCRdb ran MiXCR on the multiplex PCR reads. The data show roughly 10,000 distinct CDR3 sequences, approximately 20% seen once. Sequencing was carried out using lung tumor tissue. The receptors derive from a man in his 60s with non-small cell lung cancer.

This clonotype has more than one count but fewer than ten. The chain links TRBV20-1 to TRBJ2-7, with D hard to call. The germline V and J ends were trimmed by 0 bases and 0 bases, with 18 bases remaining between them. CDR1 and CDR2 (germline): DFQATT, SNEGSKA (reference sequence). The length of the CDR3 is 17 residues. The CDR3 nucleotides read TGCAGTGCTAGAGATGCCTCTCCTATCGTGAGCTCCTACGAGCAGTACTTC. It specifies CSARDASPIVSSYEQYF.

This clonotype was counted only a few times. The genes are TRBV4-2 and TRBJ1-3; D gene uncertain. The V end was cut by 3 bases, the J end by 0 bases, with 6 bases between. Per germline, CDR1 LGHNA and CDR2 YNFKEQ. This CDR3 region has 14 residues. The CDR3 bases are TGTGCCAGCAGCCAGCAAGACTCTGGAAACACCATATATTTT. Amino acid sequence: CASSQQDSGNTIYF.

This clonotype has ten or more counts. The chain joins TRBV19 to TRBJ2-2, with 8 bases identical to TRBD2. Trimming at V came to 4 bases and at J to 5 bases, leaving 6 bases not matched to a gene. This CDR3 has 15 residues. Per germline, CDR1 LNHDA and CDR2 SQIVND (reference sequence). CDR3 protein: CASSTRTSPTGELFF. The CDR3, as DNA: TGTGCCAGTAGTACGCGGACTAGCCCTACCGGGGAGCTGTTTTTT.

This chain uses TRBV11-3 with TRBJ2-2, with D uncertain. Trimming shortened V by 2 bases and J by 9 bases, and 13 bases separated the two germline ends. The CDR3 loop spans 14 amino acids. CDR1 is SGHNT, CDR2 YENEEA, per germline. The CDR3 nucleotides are TGTGCCAGCAGCTTAACGACGGGTGCCTGGGAGCTGTTTTTT. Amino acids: CASSLTTGAWELFF.

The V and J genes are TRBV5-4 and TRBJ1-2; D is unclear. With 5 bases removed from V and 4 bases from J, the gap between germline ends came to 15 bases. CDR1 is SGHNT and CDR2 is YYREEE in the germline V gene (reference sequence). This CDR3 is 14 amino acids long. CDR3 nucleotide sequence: TGTGCCAGCAGACCTGCCCTAGCGGCCTATGGCTACACCTTC. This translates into CASRPALAAYGYTF.

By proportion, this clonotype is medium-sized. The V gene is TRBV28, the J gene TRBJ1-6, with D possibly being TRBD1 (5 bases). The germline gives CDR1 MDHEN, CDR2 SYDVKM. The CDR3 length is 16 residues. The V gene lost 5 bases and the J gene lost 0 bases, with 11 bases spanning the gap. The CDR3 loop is CASSHTGDSYNSPLHF. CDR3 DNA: TGTGCCAGCAGTCACACGGGGGACTCCTATAATTCACCCCTCCACTTT.

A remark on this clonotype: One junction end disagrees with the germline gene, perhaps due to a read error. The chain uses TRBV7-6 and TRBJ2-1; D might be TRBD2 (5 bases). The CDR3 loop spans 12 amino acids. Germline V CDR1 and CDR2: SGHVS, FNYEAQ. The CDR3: CASSLGTAEHFF. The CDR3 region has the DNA TGTGCCAGCAGCTTAGGGACTGCTGAGCATTTCTTC.

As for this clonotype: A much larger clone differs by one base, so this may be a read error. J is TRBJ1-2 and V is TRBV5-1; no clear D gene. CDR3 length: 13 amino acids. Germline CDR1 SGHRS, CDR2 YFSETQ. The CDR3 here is CASSRRTNYCYTF. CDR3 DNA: TGCGCCAGCAGCAGGAGAACTAACTATTGCTACACCTTC.

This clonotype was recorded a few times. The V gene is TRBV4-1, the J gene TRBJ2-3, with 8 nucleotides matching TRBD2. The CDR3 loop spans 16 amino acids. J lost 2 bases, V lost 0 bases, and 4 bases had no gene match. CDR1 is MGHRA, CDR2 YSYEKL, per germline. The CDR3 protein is CASSQEASGLTDTQYF. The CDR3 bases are TGCGCCAGCAGCCAAGAGGCTAGCGGGCTCACAGATACGCAGTATTTT.

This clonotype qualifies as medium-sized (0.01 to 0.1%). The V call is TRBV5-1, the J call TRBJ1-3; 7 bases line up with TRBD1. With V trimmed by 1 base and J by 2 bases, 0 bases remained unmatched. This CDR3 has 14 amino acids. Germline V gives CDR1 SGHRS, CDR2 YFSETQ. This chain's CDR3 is CASSLTGAGNTIYF. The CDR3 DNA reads TGCGCCAGCAGCTTGACAGGGGCTGGAAACACCATATATTTT. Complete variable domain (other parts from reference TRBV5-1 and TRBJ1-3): KAGVTQTPRYLIKTRGQQVTLSCSPISGHRSVSWYQQTPGQGLQFLFEYFSETQRNKGNFPGRFSGRQFSNSRSEMNVSTLELGDSALYLCASSLTGAGNTIYFGEGSWLTVV.

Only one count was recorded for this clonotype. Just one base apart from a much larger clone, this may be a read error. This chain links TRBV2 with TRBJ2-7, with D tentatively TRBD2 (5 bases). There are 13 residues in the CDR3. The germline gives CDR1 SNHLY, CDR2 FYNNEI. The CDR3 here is CASSEGFIGEPYF. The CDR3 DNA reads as TGTGCCAGCAGTGAGGGCTTTATTGGGGAGCCGTACTTC.

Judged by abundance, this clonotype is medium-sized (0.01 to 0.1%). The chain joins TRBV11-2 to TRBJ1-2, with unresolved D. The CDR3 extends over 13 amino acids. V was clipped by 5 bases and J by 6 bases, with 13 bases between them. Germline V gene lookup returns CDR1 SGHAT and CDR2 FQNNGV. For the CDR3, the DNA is TGTGCCAGCAGCCGAGGAGTGGCGAATGGCTACACCTTC. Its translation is CASSRGVANGYTF.

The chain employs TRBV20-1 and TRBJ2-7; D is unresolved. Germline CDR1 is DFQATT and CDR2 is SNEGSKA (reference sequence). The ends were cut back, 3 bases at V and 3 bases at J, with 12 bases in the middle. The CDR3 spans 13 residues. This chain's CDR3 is CSASTGLHYEQYF. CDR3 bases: TGCAGTGCTAGTACCGGTCTCCACTACGAGCAGTACTTC.

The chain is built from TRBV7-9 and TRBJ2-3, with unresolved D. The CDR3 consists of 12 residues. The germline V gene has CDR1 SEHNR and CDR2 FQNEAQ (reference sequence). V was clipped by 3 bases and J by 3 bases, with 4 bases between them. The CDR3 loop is CASSLQTDTQYF. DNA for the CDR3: TGTGCCAGCAGCTTGCAGACAGATACGCAGTATTTT.

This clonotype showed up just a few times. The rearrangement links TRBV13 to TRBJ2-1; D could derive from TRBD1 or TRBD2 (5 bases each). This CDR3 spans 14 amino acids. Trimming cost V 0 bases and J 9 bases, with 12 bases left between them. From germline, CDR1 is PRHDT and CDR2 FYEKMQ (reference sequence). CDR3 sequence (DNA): TGTGCCAGCAGCTTAGGGGGTCCGAGGGGTGAGCAGTTCTTC. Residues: CASSLGGPRGEQFF.

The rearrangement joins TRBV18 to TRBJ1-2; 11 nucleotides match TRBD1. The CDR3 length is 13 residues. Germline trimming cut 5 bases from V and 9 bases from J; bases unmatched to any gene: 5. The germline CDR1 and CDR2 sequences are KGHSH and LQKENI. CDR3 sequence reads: CASSLDRGLSYTF. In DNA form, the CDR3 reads TGTGCCAGCTCATTGGACAGGGGGCTTAGCTACACCTTC.

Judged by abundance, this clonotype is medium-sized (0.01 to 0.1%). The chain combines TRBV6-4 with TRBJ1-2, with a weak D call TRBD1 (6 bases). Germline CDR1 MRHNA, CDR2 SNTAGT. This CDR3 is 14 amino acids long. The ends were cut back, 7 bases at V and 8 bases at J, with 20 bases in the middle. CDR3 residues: CASTPRAGEGGYTF. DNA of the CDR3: TGTGCCAGCACTCCAAGGGCAGGGGAGGGAGGCTACACCTTC.

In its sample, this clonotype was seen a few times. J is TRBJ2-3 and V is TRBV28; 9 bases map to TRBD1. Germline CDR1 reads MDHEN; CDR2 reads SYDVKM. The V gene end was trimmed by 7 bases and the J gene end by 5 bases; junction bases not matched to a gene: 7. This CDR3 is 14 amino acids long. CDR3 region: CASTATGGRDTQYF. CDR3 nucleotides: TGTGCCAGCACCGCGACAGGGGGTAGAGATACGCAGTATTTT.

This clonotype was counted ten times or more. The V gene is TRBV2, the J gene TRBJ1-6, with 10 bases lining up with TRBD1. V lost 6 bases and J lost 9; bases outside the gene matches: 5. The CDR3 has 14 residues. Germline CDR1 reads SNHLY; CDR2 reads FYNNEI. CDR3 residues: CASRSTGGFSPLHF. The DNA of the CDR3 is TGTGCCAGCAGGTCGACAGGGGGCTTTTCACCCCTCCACTTT.

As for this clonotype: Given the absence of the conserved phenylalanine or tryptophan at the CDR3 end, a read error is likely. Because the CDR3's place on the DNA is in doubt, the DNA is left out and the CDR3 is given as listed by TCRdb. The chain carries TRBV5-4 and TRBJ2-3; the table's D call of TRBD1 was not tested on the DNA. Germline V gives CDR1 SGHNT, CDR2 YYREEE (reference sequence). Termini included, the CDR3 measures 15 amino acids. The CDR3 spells CASSLPRQTEQYFGP.